The TCR beta chain described here comes from a study of T cells in tumors after PD-1 blockade. Study-level information: Patients had no prior checkpoint blockade, systemic immunosuppressants, or anti-cancer therapy within 4 weeks. Patients received pembrolizumab 200 mg every 3 weeks or cemiplimab 350 mg every 2 weeks. Some patients also took daily vismodegib 150 mg during anti-PD-1 treatment.

The same primary tumor site was biopsied both before and after PD-1 blockade. Assay used: immunoSEQ multiplex PCR; TCRdb lists only in-frame clones, some missing. The sample yields 7,500 to 9,500 clones, around 60% seen once. Germline lookup yields CDR1 LGHDT and CDR2 YNNKEL (reference sequence). Trimming left V 1 base short and J 8 bases short, with 8 bases between. The CDR3 extends over 13 amino acids. Sequenced material: tumor tissue, taken after anti-PD-1 treatment. The gene calls are TRBV3-1 (or the pseudogene TRBV3-2) and TRBJ1-4, with D perhaps matching TRBD1 (5 bases). The sequence was collected from a human donor with basal cell carcinoma. CDR3 sequence (DNA): TGTGCCAGCAGCCAAGTGGACACCGAAAAACTGTTTTTT. It codes for CASSQVDTEKLFF.